These 6 T cell receptor beta chains share one sample of origin, sequenced in a study of blood T cell repertoires in COVID-19. The repertoire was sequenced with immunoSEQ multiplex PCR; TCRdb's copy has only in-frame clones and lacks some. Seen here are approximately 400,000 clones, 89% observed once, and the top ten hold 1% to 1.5%. Sequencing was performed on peripheral blood. These receptors were collected from a man in his forties with acute or convalescent COVID-19.

The chain uses TRBV5-1 and TRBJ2-2; no clear D gene. CDR1 and CDR2 (germline): SGHRS, YFSETQ. Trimming removed 0 bases from V and 4 bases from J, with 10 bases in between. The CDR3 sequence is 15 residues long. The CDR3 sequence is CASSLGQTSTGELFF. The CDR3 bases are TGCGCCAGCAGCTTGGGTCAAACGAGCACCGGGGAGCTGTTTTTT.

The rearrangement uses TRBV6-1 and TRBJ1-1, with D perhaps TRBD1 (6 bases). CDR3 length: 15 residues. Trimming stripped 6 bases from V and 2 bases from J, with 16 bases between. Germline values: CDR1 MNHNS, CDR2 SASEGT. DNA of the CDR3: TGTGCCAGCAGAGGACCCGGGACATTTAACACTGAAGCTTTCTTT. It translates to CASRGPGTFNTEAFF.

V usage is TRBV7-6 and J usage is TRBJ1-1, with 8 bases fitting TRBD1. Germline CDR1 and CDR2: SGHVS and FNYEAQ. The J segment lost 4 bases and the V segment lost 5 bases, leaving 15 bases of the junction unmatched. The length of the CDR3 is 17 residues. CDR3 region: CASSAGARGRIGTEAFF. For the CDR3, the DNA is TGTGCCAGCAGCGCCGGGGCCAGGGGGCGAATTGGCACTGAAGCTTTCTTT.

The rearrangement uses TRBV27 and TRBJ2-3; TRBD1 aligns across 8 bases. Germline V gene lookup returns CDR1 MNHEY and CDR2 SMNVEV (reference sequence). This CDR3 is 16 amino acids long. After removal of 5 bases from V and 0 bases from J, the junction contained 7 bases not matched to a gene. The CDR3 coding sequence is TGTGCCAGCAGTGTCGGGACAGGCCTAAGCACAGATACGCAGTATTTT. It encodes CASSVGTGLSTDTQYF.

This sequence joins TRBV19 and TRBJ2-1; 9 bases match TRBD2. CDR1 and CDR2 from the germline V gene are LNHDA and SQIVND (reference sequence). V was pared by 4 bases and J by 6 bases, with 7 bases of the junction left unmatched. The CDR3 has 15 amino acids. The CDR3 loop is CASSTLAGVSNEQFF. Written as DNA, the CDR3 is TGTGCCAGTAGTACCTTAGCGGGAGTAAGCAATGAGCAGTTCTTC. The whole variable domain, remainder taken from reference TRBV19 and TRBJ2-1, is DGGITQSPKYLFRKEGQNVTLSCEQNLNHDAMYWYRQDPGQGLRLIYYSQIVNDFQKGDIAEGYSVSREKKESFPLTVTSAQKNPTAFYLCASSTLAGVSNEQFFGPGTRLTVL.

J is TRBJ1-2 and V is TRBV5-1; the D is unclear. This CDR3 is 15 amino acids long. Per germline, CDR1 SGHRS and CDR2 YFSETQ. Trimming took off 2 bases at V and 8 bases at J, with 19 bases between the two ends. The CDR3 here is CASSLDTGFQGGYTF. The CDR3 DNA sequence: TGCGCCAGCAGCTTAGATACCGGGTTCCAAGGAGGCTACACCTTC.